These 5 T cell receptor beta chains were all obtained from the same sample, sequenced in a study of control samples from healthy donors and cancer patients. Assay used: immunoSEQ multiplex PCR; TCRdb lists only in-frame clones, some missing. The table lists about 120,000 clones, 88% of them singletons, with under 2.5% in the top ten. The sequenced sample consisted of blood. All receptors derive from a woman between 65 and 79 years old in good health.

The genes are TRBV24-1 and TRBJ1-2; no definite D call. V was trimmed by 4 bases and J by 4 bases, leaving 9 bases between them. Germline V gene sequence: CDR1 KGHDR, CDR2 SFDVKD. The CDR3 is made up of 13 amino acids. CDR3 DNA sequence: TGTGCCACCAGTGAAACGGGCCTCTATGGCTACACCTTC. Amino acids: CATSETGLYGYTF.

The chain recombines TRBV24-1 with TRBJ1-1; TRBD1 matches 7 bases. Germline values: CDR1 KGHDR, CDR2 SFDVKD. The CDR3 loop spans 15 amino acids. The J segment lost 0 bases and the V segment lost 7 bases, leaving 7 bases of the junction unmatched. In DNA form, the CDR3 reads TGTGCCACCAGGGCCGGGACAGCTATGAACACTGAAGCTTTCTTT. It is translated as CATRAGTAMNTEAFF.

The chain recombines TRBV24-1 with TRBJ1-1; the D gene is possibly TRBD1 (6 bases). The CDR3 has 13 amino acids. The germline V and J ends were trimmed by 5 bases and 4 bases, with 10 bases remaining between them. Germline assignment: CDR1 KGHDR and CDR2 SFDVKD. CDR3: CATSATGSTEAFF. Written as DNA, the CDR3 is TGTGCCACCAGTGCGACAGGAAGCACTGAAGCTTTCTTT.

The chain recombines TRBV7-9 with TRBJ1-1, with unresolved D. Per germline, CDR1 SEHNR and CDR2 FQNEAQ (reference sequence). V was trimmed by 7 bases and J by 3 bases, leaving 12 bases between them. The CDR3 is 13 amino acids. The CDR3 nucleotides are TGTGCCAGCACTCGGCTGTTGTACACTGAAGCTTTCTTT. This codes for CASTRLLYTEAFF. Filled out from reference TRBV7-9 and TRBJ1-1, the complete variable domain reads DTGVSQNPRHKITKRGQNVTFRCDPISEHNRLYWYRQTLGQGPEFLTYFQNEAQLEKSRLLSDRFSAERPKGSFSTLEIQRTEQGDSAMYLCASTRLLYTEAFFGQGTRLTVV.

The chain joins TRBV29-1 to TRBJ1-2; 7 positions match TRBD1. In germline, CDR1 is SQVTM, CDR2 ANQGSEA. V was pared by 3 bases and J by 7 bases, with 8 bases of the junction left unmatched. CDR3 length equals 13 residues. The CDR3 DNA sequence: TGCAGCGTTGAGTGGCAGGGGGATCGTGGCTACACCTTC. Amino acid sequence: CSVEWQGDRGYTF.